Listed below are T cell receptor beta chains from one sample, sequenced in a study of shared clonotypes between healthy human individuals. The method was immunoSEQ multiplex PCR; TCRdb's version includes in-frame clones alone and lacks a portion of them. Of some 1,100,000 clones listed, about four fifths are singletons. Sequenced: memory CD4+ T cells from PBMCs. The receptor source for this set is a man in his late teens or twenties in good health. Some clones in this sample may be carry-over from other donors' samples. Both conserved end residues are part of each CDR3. D genes are given only for firm matches. The size field is filled for only some rows; it gives once, few, many or a size class.

>TRBJ2-3|TRBD1|NA|TRBV7-2
CASSSRRTGAPDTQYF
TGTGCCAGCAGCTCGAGGCGGACAGGGGCCCCAGATACGCAGTATTTT
>TRBJ2-3|NA|NA|TRBV10-2
CASSGGRTDTQYF
TGCGCCAGCAGTGGAGGTCGCACAGATACGCAGTATTTT
>TRBJ1-3|TRBD1|NA|TRBV6-5
CASSAPGTGGNTIYF
TGTGCCAGCAGCGCACCAGGGACAGGGGGAAACACCATATATTTT
>TRBJ2-6|NA|NA|TRBV4-1
CASSQEGVLGGGANVLTF
TGCGCCAGCAGCCAAGAGGGGGTGCTGGGTGGTGGGGCCAACGTCCTGACTTTC
>TRBJ2-5|NA|NA|TRBV5-1
CASSLVPSGETQYF
TGCGCCAGCAGCTTGGTCCCCTCCGGAGAGACCCAGTACTTC
>TRBJ1-2|NA|NA|TRBV19
CASSEGPKGYGYTF
TGTGCCAGTAGCGAGGGCCCTAAGGGCTATGGCTACACCTTC
>TRBJ2-7|NA|NA|TRBV10-1
CASSNNRQGNSNEQYF
TGCGCCAGCAGTAACAACCGTCAGGGTAACTCCAACGAGCAGTACTTC
>TRBJ1-1|NA|few|TRBV20-1
CSAPSLPEAFF
TGCAGTGCCCCCAGCCTACCTGAAGCTTTCTTT
>TRBJ2-7|TRBD2|NA|TRBV28
CASSSAGRFYEQYF
TGTGCCAGCAGCTCAGCGGGACGGTTCTACGAGCAGTACTTC
>TRBJ2-3|NA|NA|TRBV11-2
CASSSRTVPSTDTQYF
TGTGCCAGCAGCTCTCGGACTGTTCCTAGCACAGATACGCAGTATTTT
>TRBJ1-1|NA|NA|TRBV11-3
CASSLEAGTEAFF
TGTGCCAGCAGCTTAGAGGCGGGTACTGAGGCTTTCTTT
>TRBJ1-1|NA|NA|TRBV19
CASSMRSYTEAFF
TGTGCCAGTAGTATGAGGTCCTACACTGAAGCTTTCTTT
>TRBJ2-2|NA|NA|TRBV5-1
CASSLAYRRAPGTGELFF
TGCGCCAGCAGCTTGGCCTATCGGCGAGCCCCGGGAACCGGGGAGCTGTTTTTT
>TRBJ1-4|NA|NA|TRBV5-1
CASSRVVNEKLFF
TGCGCCAGCAGTCGGGTCGTTAATGAAAAACTGTTTTTT
>TRBJ2-6|NA|NA|TRBV5-4
CASSLQQGNIGANVLTF
TGTGCCAGCAGTTTACAGCAGGGTAATATCGGGGCCAACGTCCTGACTTTC
>TRBJ2-3|NA|NA|TRBV14
CASSQDSGRNTQYF
TGTGCCAGCAGCCAAGATTCGGGGAGGAATACGCAGTATTTT
>TRBJ1-2|NA|once|TRBV2
CASSEERREGYTF
TGTGCCAGCAGTGAAGAGCGGAGGGAGGGCTACACCTTC
>TRBJ2-2|NA|once|TRBV27
CASSSKAGENTGELFF
TGTGCCAGCAGTTCAAAGGCAGGGGAGAACACCGGGGAGCTGTTTTTT
>TRBJ1-5|NA|NA|TRBV7-9
CASSLSGRGSNQPQHF
TGTGCCAGCAGCTTAAGTGGGCGCGGTAGCAATCAGCCCCAGCATTTT
>TRBJ2-1|TRBD2|NA|TRBV19
CASSMEGLELYNEQFF
TGTGCCAGTAGTATGGAGGGACTAGAACTTTACAATGAGCAGTTCTTC
>TRBJ1-5|NA|few|TRBV2
CASSETVASAQHF
TGTGCCAGCAGTGAAACGGTCGCGTCCGCCCAGCATTTT
>TRBJ1-3|TRBD1|NA|TRBV18
CASSPTGQGAGNTIYF
TGTGCCAGCTCACCAACGGGACAGGGGGCTGGAAACACCATATATTTT
>TRBJ2-7|NA|once|TRBV5-1
CASSLVSVYEQYF
TGCGCCAGCAGCTTGGTTTCGGTGTACGAGCAGTACTTC
>TRBJ2-7|TRBD1|NA|TRBV27
CASRGQGSYEQYF
TGTGCCAGCAGGGGACAGGGGTCCTACGAGCAGTACTTC